The rows below give T cell receptor beta chains drawn from one sample of a study of blood T cells in healthy people across ages. TCRdb fed the 5' RACE reads into MiXCR, producing one record per CDR3 protein. In the table there are around 900,000 distinct CDR3 sequences, around 26% of which are singletons. The sample comprised blood. The receptors originated from a woman older than 75 in good health. The CDR3 runs from the conserved cysteine through the conserved F or W. Fields, in order: D gene, V gene, clone size, J gene, CDR3 protein, CDR3 DNA. D genes are given only for firm matches. Clone size is shown for a subset of rows, as once, few, many or a class of expanded clone.

TRBD1,TRBV12-3/TRBV12-4,NA,TRBJ1-5,CASSTGQGNNQPQHF,TGTGCCAGCAGCACGGGACAGGGGAACAATCAGCCCCAGCATTTT
NA,TRBV7-2,NA,TRBJ2-6,CASNPFQGAGANVPTF,TGTGCCAGCAACCCTTTTCAGGGAGCTGGGGCCAACGTCCCGACTTTC
NA,TRBV5-1,many,TRBJ2-3,CASSLAGSSSTDTQYF,TGCGCCAGCAGCTTGGCTGGCAGCTCTAGCACAGATACGCAGTATTTT
NA,TRBV6-5,NA,TRBJ2-3,CTSSYCESQYF,TGTACCAGCAGTTACTGCGAGTCCCAGTATTTT
NA,TRBV7-2,few,TRBJ2-3,CASSLWGSSTDTQYF,TGTGCCAGCAGCTTATGGGGTAGCAGCACAGATACGCAGTATTTT
TRBD2,TRBV11-3,many,TRBJ2-3,CASSSGTSGGASTDTQYF,TGTGCCAGCAGCTCCGGGACTAGCGGGGGGGCTAGCACAGATACGCAGTATTTT
NA,TRBV14,few,TRBJ2-7,CASSQDRTTRQYF,TGTGCCAGCAGCCAAGACAGAACTACGAGGCAGTACTTC
NA,TRBV4-2,NA,TRBJ2-3,CASSQTAGRGVTSDTQYF,TGTGCCAGCAGCCAAACCGCGGGCAGAGGGGTTACTTCAGATACGCAGTATTTT
NA,TRBV4-3,NA,TRBJ2-7,CASSHEIIGASYNEQYF,TGCGCCAGTAGCCATGAGATAATAGGGGCCTCTTACAATGAGCAGTACTTC
NA,TRBV5-4,many,TRBJ1-2,CASTNIFNHYGYTF,TGTGCCAGCACAAACATCTTCAACCACTATGGCTACACCTTC
NA,TRBV7-2,NA,TRBJ2-7,CASSLGRLDEQYF,TGTGCCAGCAGCTTAGGTCGGCTGGATGAGCAGTACTTC
NA,TRBV11-3,once,TRBJ2-5,CASSPTFGEEIQYF,TGTGCCAGCAGCCCGACCTTCGGGGAAGAGATCCAGTACTTC
NA,TRBV18,many,TRBJ2-3,CASSPQGNSDTQYF,TGTGCCAGCTCACCACAGGGTAATTCAGATACGCAGTATTTT
TRBD1,TRBV19,NA,TRBJ1-5,CASSTNGQGASNQPQHF,TGTGCCAGTAGTACCAACGGACAGGGGGCAAGCAATCAGCCCCAGCATTTT
NA,TRBV29-1,many,TRBJ2-1,CSVSGQGALGNEQFF,TGCAGCGTATCTGGACAAGGGGCCCTAGGGAATGAGCAGTTCTTC
NA,TRBV18,many,TRBJ1-2,CASSPFDRTLNYGYTF,TGTGCCAGCTCACCTTTCGACAGGACGCTCAACTATGGCTACACCTTC
TRBD2,TRBV3-1,many,TRBJ2-3,CASSPGLAGGLSTDTQYF,TGTGCCAGCAGCCCGGGACTAGCGGGGGGACTTAGCACAGATACGCAGTATTTT
NA,TRBV15,few,TRBJ1-1,CATSRVRQSGTEAFF,TGTGCCACCAGCAGAGTAAGACAGAGTGGCACTGAAGCTTTCTTT
NA,TRBV5-1,NA,TRBJ1-1,CASSIARNTEAFF,TGCGCCAGCAGCATCGCAAGGAACACTGAAGCTTTCTTT
TRBD1,TRBV5-1,many,TRBJ2-5,CASSLQGRLEETQYF,TGCGCCAGCAGCTTACAGGGGCGGCTGGAAGAGACCCAGTACTTC
TRBD1,TRBV2,many,TRBJ1-1,CASRGQVEAFF,TGTGCCAGCAGAGGACAGGTTGAAGCTTTCTTT
NA,TRBV7-9,NA,TRBJ1-1,CASSLTAAVHEAFF,TGTGCCAGCAGCTTAACGGCGGCAGTACATGAAGCTTTCTTT
NA,TRBV10-1,many,TRBJ2-3,CASSESKSTDTQYF,TGCGCCAGCAGTGAGTCGAAAAGCACAGATACGCAGTATTTT
TRBD1,TRBV27,many,TRBJ1-2,CASAGSGGYGYTF,TGTGCCAGCGCCGGATCAGGGGGCTATGGCTACACCTTC
NA,TRBV7-9,NA,TRBJ1-2,CTSSLEASGRGYTF,TGTACCAGCAGCTTAGAGGCCAGTGGGAGAGGCTACACCTTC
NA,TRBV7-2,few,TRBJ1-3,CASSLAGHRSGNTIYF,TGTGCCAGCAGCTTAGCCGGCCACCGCTCTGGAAACACCATATATTTT
NA,TRBV5-6,NA,TRBJ2-5,CPSSLGNNEQYF,TGTCCCAGCAGCTTAGGCAATAATGAGCAGTACTTC
TRBD1,TRBV3-1,once,TRBJ1-2,CASSRATRGTVYTF,TGTGCCAGCAGCCGAGCTACCAGGGGGACGGTCTACACCTTC
NA,TRBV12-3/TRBV12-4,few,TRBJ2-7,CASSKTQGQYF,TGTGCCAGCAGTAAGACCCAGGGGCAGTACTTC
NA,TRBV20-1,many,TRBJ2-7,CSAITGSATYEQYF,TGCAGTGCTATAACGGGGTCCGCCACCTACGAGCAGTACTTC
NA,TRBV18,few,TRBJ2-3,CASSPIGGPTDTQYF,TGTGCCAGCTCGCCGATCGGGGGACCCACAGATACGCAGTATTTT
TRBD1,TRBV12-3/TRBV12-4,NA,TRBJ2-2,CASSPTGESGTSETGELFF,TGTGCCAGCAGTCCCACAGGGGAATCGGGTACGTCGGAGACCGGGGAGCTGTTTTTT
NA,TRBV5-1,NA,TRBJ1-3,CASSSGQQNGNTIYF,TGCGCCAGCAGCTCGGGACAACAAAATGGAAACACCATATATTTT
TRBD2,TRBV4-2,many,TRBJ2-1,CASSNDGSGGRNEQFF,TGTGCCAGCAGCAACGACGGTAGCGGGGGGCGTAATGAGCAGTTCTTC
NA,TRBV4-3,many,TRBJ1-6,CASSQEWFRDSPLHF,TGCGCCAGCAGCCAAGAGTGGTTCAGGGATTCACCCCTCCACTTT
NA,TRBV4-1,NA,TRBJ1-6,CASSQDPAGRPPLHF,TGCGCCAGCAGCCAAGATCCGGCAGGGCGGCCACCCCTCCACTTT
NA,TRBV27,few,TRBJ2-1,CASSLSLAGDEQFF,TGTGCCAGCAGTTTGTCCCTAGCTGGCGATGAGCAGTTCTTC
TRBD1,TRBV24-1,NA,TRBJ1-5,CATSRQGENQPQHF,TGTGCCACCTCCCGACAGGGGGAGAATCAGCCCCAGCATTTT
NA,TRBV5-1,many,TRBJ1-2,CASSLGPIDGASNYGYTF,TGCGCCAGCAGCTTGGGACCGATAGATGGCGCGTCTAACTATGGCTACACCTTC
NA,TRBV21-1,few,TRBJ1-1,CASSKALRLMNTEAFF,TGTGCCAGCAGCAAAGCGCTCCGGCTGATGAACACTGAAGCTTTCTTT
NA,TRBV7-2,NA,TRBJ2-7,CASGKLAYEQYF,TGTGCCAGCGGTAAATTGGCCTACGAGCAGTACTTC
TRBD1,TRBV20-1,few,TRBJ1-2,CSAGTGNYGYTF,TGCAGTGCAGGGACAGGGAACTATGGCTACACCTTC
NA,TRBV6-2/TRBV6-3,NA,TRBJ1-3,CASTGGRRPTGNTIYF,TGTGCCAGCACGGGAGGAAGGCGCCCAACTGGAAACACCATATATTTT
NA,TRBV2,few,TRBJ1-2,CASSPRGIGYTF,TGTGCCAGCAGCCCGCGAGGGATTGGCTACACCTTC
NA,TRBV19,NA,TRBJ2-7,CASSTAARRDEQYF,TGTGCCAGTAGCACAGCCGCGCGAAGGGACGAGCAGTACTTC
NA,TRBV21-1,NA,TRBJ1-2,CASSPEVGDKDYGYTF,TGTGCCAGCAGCCCTGAGGTAGGGGACAAAGACTATGGCTACACCTTC
NA,TRBV11-2,few,TRBJ2-2,CASSLLSGRNTGELFF,TGTGCCAGCAGCTTACTATCAGGGAGGAACACCGGGGAGCTGTTTTTT
NA,TRBV5-1,NA,TRBJ2-3,CASSLDSPFTDTQYF,TGCGCCAGCAGTCTCGACAGTCCTTTCACAGATACGCAGTATTTT
TRBD1,TRBV6-5,many,TRBJ1-2,CASRRDRGRSNYGYTF,TGTGCCAGCCGCCGGGACAGGGGGAGATCTAACTATGGCTACACCTTC
NA,TRBV6-1,few,TRBJ2-7,CASSDFRGGEQYF,TGTGCCAGCAGTGATTTCAGGGGAGGCGAGCAGTACTTC
NA,TRBV29-1,many,TRBJ1-5,CSGGFQDQPQHF,TGCAGCGGGGGTTTCCAGGATCAGCCCCAGCATTTT
NA,TRBV2,NA,TRBJ1-1,CASIGRGLNTEAFF,TGTGCCAGCATTGGCAGGGGATTGAACACTGAAGCTTTCTTT